Below, 28 T cell receptor beta chains from the same sample are listed, as sequenced in a study of post-analysis software for immune sequencing data. Presence of unique molecular identifiers characterized the TCR beta cDNA libraries. A single record per CDR3 protein comes from TCRdb applying MiXCR to the PCR reads. The sample yields 500,000 to 600,000 distinct CDR3 sequences, 44% seen once. Study conclusions and caveats: When patients were compared with controls, 4 or 5 TRBV segments were more frequent, TRBV5-6, TRBV5-1 and TRBV20-1 among them.

No antigen has been identified for these receptors. Material: blood. These receptors came from a girl aged 5-17 years with multiple sclerosis.

V gene TRBV6-1 combines with J gene TRBJ1-1; D remains ambiguous. Germline V gene sequence: CDR1 MNHNS, CDR2 SASEGT. The CDR3 runs 13 residues. With 6 bases removed from V and 1 base from J, the gap between germline ends came to 9 bases. The CDR3 DNA reads as TGTGCCAGCAGATCACTCGGGAACACTGAAGCTTTCTTT. This gives the protein CASRSLGNTEAFF.

The chain recombines TRBV7-9 with TRBJ2-1; 7 bases are shared with TRBD2. The CDR3 contains 15 residues. Germline-derived CDR1 and CDR2 are SEHNR and FQNEAQ (reference sequence). Trimming removed 5 bases from V and 4 bases from J; junction bases left unmatched: 8. CDR3 bases: TGTGCCAGCAGCCCAGAGGGAGGGCGATACAATGAGCAGTTCTTC. Protein sequence: CASSPEGGRYNEQFF.

Only a few counts were recorded for this clonotype. V and J are TRBV5-1 and TRBJ1-2; D is unclear. The germline V gene has CDR1 SGHRS and CDR2 YFSETQ. The CDR3 loop spans 13 amino acids. Trimming removed 1 base from V and 6 bases from J, with 10 bases in between. For the CDR3, the DNA is TGCGCCAGCAGCTTGACTCCCATTGATGGCTACACCTTC. Translating it yields CASSLTPIDGYTF.

The chain joins TRBV12-3 or TRBV12-4 to TRBJ2-3; 10 bases fit TRBD2. Trimming removed 5 bases from V and 7 bases from J; junction bases left unmatched: 12. The CDR3 loop spans 16 amino acids. This CDR3 reads CASSEASGRAWNTQYF. DNA for the CDR3: TGTGCCAGCAGTGAGGCAAGCGGGAGGGCCTGGAATACGCAGTATTTT.

This chain links TRBV5-1 with TRBJ2-1; D is unresolved. The germline V and J ends were trimmed by 0 bases and 15 bases, with 16 bases remaining between them. This CDR3 is built from 13 residues. The germline CDR1 and CDR2 sequences are SGHRS and YFSETQ. Here the CDR3 DNA reads TGCGCCAGCAGCTTGGAATTCGGAGAGACCCGGTTCTTC. It codes for CASSLEFGETRFF.

The sample holds a few counts of this clonotype. The V gene is TRBV12-3 or TRBV12-4, the J gene TRBJ1-2; TRBD1 matches 11 bases. The V and J ends lost 0 bases and 4 bases, in that order; junction bases with no gene match: 1. CDR3 size: 15 residues. The CDR3 region has the DNA TGTGCCAGCAGTTTAGCCGGGACAGGGGGCTATGGCTACACCTTC. It yields the protein CASSLAGTGGYGYTF.

The J gene is TRBJ2-7, the V gene TRBV12-3 or TRBV12-4; 7 nucleotides line up with TRBD1. The ends lost 6 bases at V and 4 bases at J; junction bases unmatched: 9. The CDR3 is 14 residues long. The CDR3 region is CASSVTGLWYEQYF. The DNA of the CDR3 is TGTGCCAGCAGCGTGACAGGGCTCTGGTACGAGCAGTACTTC.

This clonotype has more than one count but fewer than ten. The rearrangement joins TRBV6-5 to TRBJ2-1; possible D gene TRBD2, 5 bases. CDR3 length equals 17 residues. V shed 4 bases and J shed 3 bases, with 19 bases lying between them. Germline values: CDR1 MNHEY, CDR2 SVGAGI. DNA of the CDR3: TGTGCCAGCAGTTTCCCGAGGGTATCATGGTACTACAATGAGCAGTTCTTC. Translated: CASSFPRVSWYYNEQFF.

The J gene is TRBJ1-5, the V gene TRBV12-3 or TRBV12-4; D call uncertain. V lost 6 bases to trimming and J lost 6 bases, with 9 bases between them. This CDR3 spans 12 amino acids. CDR3 protein: CASSPYAQPQHF. The CDR3 DNA follows: TGTGCCAGCAGCCCGTATGCTCAGCCCCAGCATTTT.

This clonotype was picked up a small number of times. The genes are TRBV7-6 and TRBJ2-5; D not resolved. Germline V lookup: CDR1 SGHVS, CDR2 FNYEAQ. The CDR3 contains 14 residues. V was clipped by 1 base and J by 0 bases, with 6 bases between them. The chain's CDR3 is CASSLGPNQETQYF. DNA for the CDR3: TGTGCCAGCAGCTTAGGGCCCAACCAAGAGACCCAGTACTTC.

V and J are TRBV12-3 or TRBV12-4 and TRBJ2-7; no firm D call. The V end lost 3 bases, the J end lost 5 bases, and 17 bases lay between the germline ends. The CDR3 covers 15 residues. The CDR3 reads CASSLGRVGSHEQYF. CDR3 in DNA: TGTGCCAGCAGTTTGGGAAGGGTTGGGTCCCACGAGCAGTACTTC.

The rearrangement joins TRBV27 to TRBJ2-7; TRBD1 matches 7 bases. Losses at the gene ends were 0 bases for V and 5 bases for J; bases not matched to a gene: 10. The CDR3 runs 16 residues. Germline V gives CDR1 MNHEY, CDR2 SMNVEV (reference sequence). This CDR3 is CASSLSRPTGSHEQYF. The CDR3 DNA reads TGTGCCAGCAGTTTATCGCGGCCGACAGGGAGCCACGAGCAGTACTTC.

V usage is TRBV6-5 and J usage is TRBJ2-5; tentative D call: TRBD1 (6 bases). V was cut by 5 bases and J by 11 bases, with 21 bases left in between. The V gene's germline CDR1 is MNHEY and CDR2 SVGAGI. The CDR3 runs 14 residues. This CDR3 reads CASSPQAGGREQYF. CDR3 bases: TGTGCCAGCAGTCCCCAAGCTGGGGGCAGGGAGCAGTACTTC.

This clonotype was seen only a few times. This chain links TRBV20-1 with TRBJ1-2; no reliable D call. Trimming shortened V by 5 bases and J by 3 bases, and 7 bases separated the two germline ends. Germline CDR1 and CDR2: DFQATT and SNEGSKA (reference sequence). The CDR3 runs 11 residues. CDR3 DNA sequence: TGCAGTGCTGTCGGAGACTATGGCTACACCTTC. Encoded protein: CSAVGDYGYTF.

This clonotype appeared many times. The chain couples TRBV12-3 or TRBV12-4 to TRBJ1-1, with 8 positions matching TRBD1. There are 14 residues in the CDR3. The J segment lost 1 base and the V segment lost 5 bases, leaving 3 bases of the junction unmatched. For the CDR3, the DNA is TGTGCCAGCAGTCTGACAGGGGCGAACACTGAAGCTTTCTTT. Translation: CASSLTGANTEAFF.

The rearrangement joins TRBV5-1 to TRBJ2-1; the match to TRBD2 covers 10 bases. CDR1 and CDR2 (germline): SGHRS, YFSETQ. The V gene end was trimmed by 0 bases and the J gene end by 2 bases; junction bases not matched to a gene: 14. The CDR3 runs to 20 residues. The CDR3: CASSLEGQQAGGHPYNEQFF. The CDR3 DNA sequence: TGCGCCAGCAGCTTGGAGGGCCAACAAGCGGGGGGGCACCCCTACAATGAGCAGTTCTTC.

J is TRBJ2-3 and V is TRBV10-3, with 10 bases lining up with TRBD2. Per germline, CDR1 ENHRY and CDR2 SYGVKD. The CDR3 covers 14 residues. V was clipped by 8 bases and J by 1 base; unmatched bases: 3. The CDR3 region has the DNA TGTGCCATCTTAAGCGGGGGGGGCACAGATACGCAGTATTTT. This encodes CAILSGGGTDTQYF.

The chain combines TRBV4-2 with TRBJ2-3, with 8 bases that match TRBD1. V trimming: 3 bases; J trimming: 6 bases; junction bases outside the gene matches: 5. Germline loops: CDR1 LGHNA, CDR2 YNFKEQ. The CDR3 runs to 14 residues. The CDR3 DNA is TGTGCCAGCAGCCAGAGGACAGGGTGGGATACGCAGTATTTT. Protein product: CASSQRTGWDTQYF.

This clonotype was detected only once. The genes are TRBV13 and TRBJ2-7; 10 bases are a match to TRBD1. Germline V gene data show CDR1 as PRHDT and CDR2 as FYEKMQ (reference sequence). CDR3 length: 17 residues. V was clipped by 5 bases and J by 4 bases; unmatched bases: 14. CDR3 residues: CASSLNDWTGGWYEQYF. The CDR3 DNA is TGTGCCAGCAGCCTTAACGACTGGACAGGGGGATGGTACGAGCAGTACTTC.

This clonotype came up once. This rearrangement joins TRBV5-1 to TRBJ2-7; D gene ambiguous. This CDR3 has 13 residues. The germline V gene has CDR1 SGHRS and CDR2 YFSETQ. Trimming left V 4 bases short and J 2 bases short, with 10 bases between. The CDR3 bases are TGCGCCAGCAGCCGGACGGACCCCTACGAGCAGTACTTC. Encoded protein: CASSRTDPYEQYF.

The rearrangement links TRBV29-1 to TRBJ2-1, with unresolved D. V gave up 7 bases and J gave up 4 bases, with 14 bases separating them. The CDR3 is 13 amino acids. The germline CDR1 and CDR2 sequences are SQVTM and ANQGSEA. CDR3 region: CSANRRSYNEQFF. The CDR3 nucleotides are TGCAGCGCCAACCGTCGGTCGTACAATGAGCAGTTCTTC.

Only a few counts were recorded for this clonotype. The CDR3 loop reads CASSQANRRGETQYF. The CDR3 nucleotides read TGCGCCAGCAGCCAGGCGAACAGGAGGGGAGAGACCCAGTACTTC. This chain links TRBV4-1 with TRBJ2-5; TRBD2 is a possible D gene (6 bases). The CDR3 length is 15 residues. The V end lost 3 bases, the J end lost 4 bases, and 15 bases lay between the germline ends. Germline CDR1 MGHRA, CDR2 YSYEKL.

This clonotype was seen repeatedly, ten times or more. This chain joins TRBV6-6 and TRBJ2-7; TRBD1 matches at 7 bases. Germline V gene lookup returns CDR1 MNHNY and CDR2 SVGAGI (reference sequence). Trimming removed 6 bases from V and 0 bases from J; junction bases left unmatched: 5. The CDR3 covers 14 residues. The CDR3 region has the DNA TGTGCCAGCAGCTTAGACAGGGCCTCCTACGAGCAGTACTTC. It specifies CASSLDRASYEQYF.

The chain combines TRBV18 with TRBJ2-7; 9 nucleotides agree with TRBD1. Germline lookup yields CDR1 KGHSH and CDR2 LQKENI. V gave up 0 bases and J gave up 0 bases; unmatched junction bases: 6. This CDR3 has 17 residues. Here the CDR3 reads CASSPPKDRGRSYEQYF. The CDR3 DNA follows: TGTGCCAGCTCACCACCGAAGGACAGGGGACGCTCCTACGAGCAGTACTTC.

The V and J genes are TRBV15 and TRBJ2-5, with TRBD1 as a possible D gene (5 bases). The CDR3 is made up of 15 amino acids. Per germline, CDR1 LNHNV and CDR2 YYDKDF (reference sequence). The V end lost 1 base, the J end lost 5 bases, and 14 bases lay between the germline ends. The CDR3 loop reads CATSRGKRHRETQYF. The CDR3 DNA sequence: TGTGCCACCAGCAGAGGGAAAAGACACAGGGAGACCCAGTACTTC.

The genes are TRBV30 and TRBJ2-3; either TRBD1 or TRBD2 may supply D (5 bases each). The V and J ends lost 8 bases and 6 bases respectively, with 15 bases between them. Germline CDR1 GTSNPN, CDR2 SVGIG (reference sequence). The CDR3 is 12 amino acids. Written as DNA, the CDR3 is TGTGCCGTAAGCAGAGGGGCGGATACGCAGTATTTT. Residues: CAVSRGADTQYF.

The sample holds a few counts of this clonotype. The rearrangement joins TRBV2 to TRBJ2-5; D possibly corresponds to TRBD2 (7 bases). V was pared by 1 base and J by 5 bases, with 11 bases between. The germline gives CDR1 SNHLY, CDR2 FYNNEI. The CDR3 extends over 14 amino acids. CDR3: CASSEGGRGETQYF. The CDR3 coding sequence is TGTGCCAGCAGTGAAGGGGGGCGGGGGGAGACCCAGTACTTC.

This chain uses TRBV12-3 or TRBV12-4 with TRBJ2-1; D gene ambiguous. The germline V and J ends were trimmed by 4 bases and 7 bases, with 8 bases remaining between them. The CDR3 covers 12 residues. The CDR3 here is CASSSSPNEQFF. The DNA for the CDR3 is TGTGCCAGCAGTTCAAGCCCTAATGAGCAGTTCTTC.